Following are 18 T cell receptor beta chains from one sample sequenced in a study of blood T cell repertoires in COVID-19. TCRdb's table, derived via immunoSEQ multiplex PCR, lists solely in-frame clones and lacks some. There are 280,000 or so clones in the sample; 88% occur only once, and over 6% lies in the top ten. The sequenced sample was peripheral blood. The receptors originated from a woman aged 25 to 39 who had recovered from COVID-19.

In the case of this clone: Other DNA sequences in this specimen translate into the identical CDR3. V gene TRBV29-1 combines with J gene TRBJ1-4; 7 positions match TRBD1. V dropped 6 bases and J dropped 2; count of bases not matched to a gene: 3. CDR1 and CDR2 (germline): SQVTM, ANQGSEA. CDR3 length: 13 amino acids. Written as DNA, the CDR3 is TGCAGCGTCGCGACAGGGACTAATGAAAAACTGTTTTTT. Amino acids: CSVATGTNEKLFF. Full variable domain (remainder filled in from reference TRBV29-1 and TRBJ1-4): SAVISQKPSRDICQRGTSLTIQCQVDSQVTMMFWYRQQPGQSLTLIATANQGSEATYESGFVIDKFPISRPNLTFSTLTVSNMSPEDSSIYLCSVATGTNEKLFFGSGTQLSVL.

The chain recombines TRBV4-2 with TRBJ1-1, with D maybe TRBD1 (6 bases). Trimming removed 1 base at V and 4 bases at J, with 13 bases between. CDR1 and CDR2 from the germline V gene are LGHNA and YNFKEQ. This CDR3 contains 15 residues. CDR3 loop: CASSQASARGTEAFF. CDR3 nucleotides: TGTGCCAGCAGCCAAGCATCAGCCAGGGGCACTGAAGCTTTCTTT.

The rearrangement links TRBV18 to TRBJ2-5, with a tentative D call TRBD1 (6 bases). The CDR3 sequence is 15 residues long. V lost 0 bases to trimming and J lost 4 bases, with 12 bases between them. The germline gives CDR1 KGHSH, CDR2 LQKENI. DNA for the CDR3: TGTGCCAGCTCACCACCCCATGGACAGCGAGAGACCCAGTACTTC. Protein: CASSPPHGQRETQYF.

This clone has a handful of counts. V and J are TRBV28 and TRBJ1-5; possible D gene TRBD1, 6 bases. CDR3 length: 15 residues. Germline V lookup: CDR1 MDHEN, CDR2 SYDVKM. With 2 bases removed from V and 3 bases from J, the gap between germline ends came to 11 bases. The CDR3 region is CASSLRTAINQPQHF. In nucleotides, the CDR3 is TGTGCCAGCAGTTTACGGACAGCAATCAATCAGCCCCAGCATTTT.

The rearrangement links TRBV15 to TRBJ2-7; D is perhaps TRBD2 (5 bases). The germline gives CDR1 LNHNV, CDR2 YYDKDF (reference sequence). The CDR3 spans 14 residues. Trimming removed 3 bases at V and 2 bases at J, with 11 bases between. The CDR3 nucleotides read TGTGCCACCAGCAGGAGGGTCAGGACCTACGAGCAGTACTTC. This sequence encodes CATSRRVRTYEQYF.

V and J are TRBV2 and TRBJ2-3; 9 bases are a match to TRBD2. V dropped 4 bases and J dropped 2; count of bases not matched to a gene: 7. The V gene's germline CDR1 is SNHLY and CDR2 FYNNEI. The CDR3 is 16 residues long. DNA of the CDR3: TGTGCCAGCAGTGGATTTAGCGGGGGCTCCACAGATACGCAGTATTTT. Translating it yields CASSGFSGGSTDTQYF. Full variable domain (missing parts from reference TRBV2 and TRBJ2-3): EPEVTQTPSHQVTQMGQEVILRCVPISNHLYFYWYRQILGQKVEFLVSFYNNEISEKSEIFDDQFSVERPDGSNFTLKIRSTKLEDSAMYFCASSGFSGGSTDTQYFGPGTRLTVL.

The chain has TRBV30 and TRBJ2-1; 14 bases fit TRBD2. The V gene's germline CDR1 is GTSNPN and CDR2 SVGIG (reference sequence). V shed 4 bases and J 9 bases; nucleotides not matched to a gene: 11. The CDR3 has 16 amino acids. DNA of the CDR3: TGTGCCTGGACTCCCTACCGGGGGACTAGCGGGGGTGAGCAGTTCTTC. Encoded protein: CAWTPYRGTSGGEQFF.

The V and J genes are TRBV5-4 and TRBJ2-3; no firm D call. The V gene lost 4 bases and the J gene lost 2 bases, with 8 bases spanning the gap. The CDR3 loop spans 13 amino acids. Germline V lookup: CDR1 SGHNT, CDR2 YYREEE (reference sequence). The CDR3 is CASSVDITDTQYF. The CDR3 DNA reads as TGTGCCAGCAGCGTGGATATCACAGATACGCAGTATTTT.

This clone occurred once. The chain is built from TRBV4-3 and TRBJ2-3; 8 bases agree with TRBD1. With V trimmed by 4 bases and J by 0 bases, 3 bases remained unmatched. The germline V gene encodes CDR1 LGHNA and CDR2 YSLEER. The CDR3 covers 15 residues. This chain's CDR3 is CASSLDRGSTDTQYF. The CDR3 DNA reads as TGCGCCAGCAGCCTAGACAGGGGAAGCACAGATACGCAGTATTTT.

The CDR3 spells CASSVHPGQPQHF. CDR3 sequence (DNA): TGTGCCAGCAGTGTTCACCCCGGGCAGCCCCAGCATTTT. V and J are TRBV6-4 and TRBJ1-5; unclear D gene. Between the trimmed V and J ends, which lost 4 bases and 7 bases, there was a span of 11 bases. Germline V CDR1 and CDR2: MRHNA, SNTAGT. CDR3 length: 13 residues.

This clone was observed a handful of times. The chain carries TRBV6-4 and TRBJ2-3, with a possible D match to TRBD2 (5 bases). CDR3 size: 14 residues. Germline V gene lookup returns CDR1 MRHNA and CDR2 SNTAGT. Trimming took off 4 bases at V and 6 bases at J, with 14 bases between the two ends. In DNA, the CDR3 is TGTGCCAGCAGTGTTGAGGGTGGAGAGGATACGCAGTATTTT. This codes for CASSVEGGEDTQYF.

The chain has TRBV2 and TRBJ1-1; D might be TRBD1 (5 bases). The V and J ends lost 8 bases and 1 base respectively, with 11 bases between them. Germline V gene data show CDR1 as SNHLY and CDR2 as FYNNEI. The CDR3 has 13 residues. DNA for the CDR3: TGTGCCAGCCATCTGGGGGGGAACACTGAAGCTTTCTTT. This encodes CASHLGGNTEAFF.

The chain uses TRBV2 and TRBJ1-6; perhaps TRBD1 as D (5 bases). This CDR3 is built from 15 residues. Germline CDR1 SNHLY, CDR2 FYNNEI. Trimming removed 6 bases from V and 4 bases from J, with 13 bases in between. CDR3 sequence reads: CASSLSQGYNSPLHF. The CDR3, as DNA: TGTGCCAGCAGCCTTTCGCAGGGTTATAATTCACCCCTCCACTTT. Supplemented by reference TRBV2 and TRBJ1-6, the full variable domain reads EPEVTQTPSHQVTQMGQEVILRCVPISNHLYFYWYRQILGQKVEFLVSFYNNEISEKSEIFDDQFSVERPDGSNFTLKIRSTKLEDSAMYFCASSLSQGYNSPLHFGNGTRLTVT.

In DNA, the CDR3 is TGCAGTGCTAGTCACCTTGGGCCTGGCTACGAGCAGTACTTC. Translation: CSASHLGPGYEQYF. J is TRBJ2-7 and V is TRBV20-1; D not certain. There are 14 residues in the CDR3. V was cut by 3 bases and J by 3 bases, with 15 bases left in between. The germline V gene encodes CDR1 DFQATT and CDR2 SNEGSKA (reference sequence).

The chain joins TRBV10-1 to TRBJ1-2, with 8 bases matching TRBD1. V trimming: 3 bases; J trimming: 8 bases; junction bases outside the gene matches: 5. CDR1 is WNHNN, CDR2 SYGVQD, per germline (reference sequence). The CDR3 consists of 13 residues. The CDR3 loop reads CASSDQGAGGYTF. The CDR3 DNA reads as TGCGCCAGCAGTGACCAGGGGGCAGGAGGCTACACCTTC.

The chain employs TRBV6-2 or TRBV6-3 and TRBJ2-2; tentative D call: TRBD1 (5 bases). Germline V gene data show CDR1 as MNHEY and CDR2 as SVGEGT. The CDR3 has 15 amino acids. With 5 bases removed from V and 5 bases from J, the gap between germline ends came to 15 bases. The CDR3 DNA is TGTGCCAGCAGTACCGACAGAAGATATACCGGGGAGCTGTTTTTT. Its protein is CASSTDRRYTGELFF.

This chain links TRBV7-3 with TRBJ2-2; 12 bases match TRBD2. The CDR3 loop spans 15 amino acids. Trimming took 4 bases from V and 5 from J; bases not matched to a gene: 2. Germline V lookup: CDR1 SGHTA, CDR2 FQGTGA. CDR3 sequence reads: CASSYGLAGTGELFF. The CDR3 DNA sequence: TGTGCCAGCAGCTACGGACTAGCGGGGACCGGGGAGCTGTTTTTT.

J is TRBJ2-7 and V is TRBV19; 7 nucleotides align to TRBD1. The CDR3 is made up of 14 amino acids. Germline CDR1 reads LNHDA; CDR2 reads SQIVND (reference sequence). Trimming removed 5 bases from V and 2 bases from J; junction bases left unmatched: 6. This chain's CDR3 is CASSPGDSTYEQYF. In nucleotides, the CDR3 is TGTGCCAGTAGTCCAGGGGACAGCACCTACGAGCAGTACTTC.